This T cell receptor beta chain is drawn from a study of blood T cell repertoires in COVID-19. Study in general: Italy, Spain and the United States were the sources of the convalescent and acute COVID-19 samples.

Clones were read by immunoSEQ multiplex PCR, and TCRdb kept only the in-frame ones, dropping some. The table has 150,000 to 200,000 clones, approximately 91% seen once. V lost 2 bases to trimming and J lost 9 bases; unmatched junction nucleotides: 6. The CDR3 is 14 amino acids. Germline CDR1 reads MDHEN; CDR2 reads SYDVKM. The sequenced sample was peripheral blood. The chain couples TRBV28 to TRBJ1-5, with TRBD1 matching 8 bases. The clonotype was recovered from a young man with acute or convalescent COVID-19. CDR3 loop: CASSLGQGRGPQHF. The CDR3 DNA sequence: TGTGCCAGCAGTTTAGGACAGGGTCGTGGGCCCCAGCATTTT.